These 15 T cell receptor beta chains share one sample of origin, sequenced in a study of early T cells in non-severe SARS-CoV-2 infection. TCRdb re-analysed the 5' RACE reads in MiXCR, keeping a single row per CDR3 protein. The sample carries some 40,000 distinct CDR3 sequences, around 5.4% recorded once. Sequencing was performed on whole blood, taken at baseline. All receptors derive from an adult who was a healthcare worker with PCR-confirmed SARS-CoV-2 infection or an uninfected control (not recorded which).

The chain employs TRBV20-1 and TRBJ2-1, with D unclear. Deletions cut 2 bases from V and 8 bases from J, with 16 bases between. This CDR3 has 14 residues. CDR1 DFQATT and CDR2 SNEGSKA come from the germline V gene (reference sequence). The CDR3 reads CSARKVRSIDEQFF. The CDR3 nucleotides read TGCAGTGCTAGAAAAGTTCGATCTATCGATGAGCAGTTCTTC.

This chain links TRBV7-7 with TRBJ2-7; 10 bases are a match to TRBD1. The CDR3 covers 16 residues. CDR1 and CDR2 from the germline V gene are SSHAT and FNYEAQ (reference sequence). V was pared by 2 bases and J by 2 bases, with 6 bases of the junction left unmatched. The CDR3 coding sequence is TGTGCCAGCAGCTTAAATTCCGGGACAGGGGCCTACGAGCAGTACTTC. This translates into CASSLNSGTGAYEQYF.

This clonotype occurred many times. The chain carries TRBV6-4 and TRBJ2-1, with 9 bases lining up with TRBD2. Germline CDR1 MRHNA, CDR2 SNTAGT. V shed 3 bases and J 0 bases; nucleotides not matched to a gene: 0. This CDR3 contains 15 residues. The CDR3 region is CASSERGGSYNEQFF. CDR3 DNA: TGTGCCAGCAGTGAGCGGGGGGGCTCCTACAATGAGCAGTTCTTC.

V is TRBV4-1 and J is TRBJ1-1, with a possible D match to TRBD1 (5 bases). Trimming shortened V by 0 bases and J by 12 bases, and 14 bases separated the two germline ends. Per the germline V gene, CDR1 is MGHRA and CDR2 is YSYEKL. The length of the CDR3 is 13 residues. CDR3 nucleotide sequence: TGCGCCAGCAGCCAAGAACGGCAGGGTTCGTCTTTCTTT. Protein product: CASSQERQGSSFF.

The table lists this clonotype with many counts. The V gene is TRBV4-1, the J gene TRBJ1-2; TRBD1 is a possible D gene (6 bases). The CDR3 runs 13 residues. The V gene lost 0 bases and the J gene lost 7 bases, with 9 bases spanning the gap. CDR1 and CDR2 from the germline V gene are MGHRA and YSYEKL. In DNA form, the CDR3 reads TGCGCCAGCAGCCAAGAGGGGGCAGCTGGCTACACCTTC. Translated, it gives CASSQEGAAGYTF.

This clonotype has at least ten counts. The genes are TRBV7-9 and TRBJ2-5; D remains ambiguous. The V and J ends lost 1 base and 5 bases respectively, with 5 bases between them. CDR1 and CDR2 (germline): SEHNR, FQNEAQ (reference sequence). The CDR3 length is 12 residues. CDR3 DNA sequence: TGTGCCAGCAGCTTAGAATCGGAGACCCAGTACTTC. Translated, it gives CASSLESETQYF.

This clonotype was seen at least ten times. This chain links TRBV6-4 with TRBJ2-3; 7 positions agree with TRBD1. The V gene's germline CDR1 is MRHNA and CDR2 SNTAGT. V was pared by 3 bases and J by 5 bases, with 5 bases of the junction left unmatched. The CDR3 covers 14 residues. The CDR3 reads CASSEQGFGDTQYF. The CDR3 DNA reads as TGTGCCAGCAGTGAACAGGGGTTTGGAGATACGCAGTATTTT.

This clonotype was recorded at least ten times. The chain recombines TRBV27 with TRBJ2-7; possibly TRBD2 for D (6 bases). Trimming cost V 5 bases and J 0 bases, with 14 bases left between them. The CDR3 is 15 amino acids. In germline, CDR1 is MNHEY, CDR2 SMNVEV (reference sequence). The CDR3 DNA follows: TGTGCCAGCAGTCGTAATGGGGGAGGCTCCTACGAGCAGTACTTC. Residues: CASSRNGGGSYEQYF.

This clonotype appeared many times. This chain connects TRBV18 to TRBJ2-3, with TRBD2 matching over 10 bases. Germline V gene data show CDR1 as KGHSH and CDR2 as LQKENI. V was pared by 0 bases and J by 6 bases, with 9 bases of the junction left unmatched. This CDR3 contains 17 residues. The CDR3 loop is CASSPPWLAGDGDTQYF. CDR3 sequence (DNA): TGTGCCAGCTCACCACCGTGGCTAGCGGGAGATGGTGATACGCAGTATTTT.

The chain carries TRBV7-8 and TRBJ1-1; D may be TRBD1 (5 bases). The germline gives CDR1 SGHVS, CDR2 FQNEAQ. The CDR3 sequence is 13 residues long. V gave up 0 bases and J gave up 12 bases, with 14 bases separating them. The DNA of the CDR3 is TGTGCCAGCAGCTTAGCCGAAGGGACTGCGACTTTCTTT. Protein: CASSLAEGTATFF.

This clonotype has more than one count but fewer than ten. The chain employs TRBV7-2 and TRBJ2-5, with a tentative D call TRBD1 (6 bases). The CDR3 is 14 residues long. Trimming stripped 5 bases from V and 5 bases from J, with 15 bases between. Germline V gene sequence: CDR1 SGHTA, CDR2 FQGNSA. Written as DNA, the CDR3 is TGTGCCAGCAGCGCTTTTGGGGGCCTCGAGACCCAGTACTTC. It translates to CASSAFGGLETQYF.

This clonotype came up many times. At one end the junction does not follow the germline gene, possibly because of a read error. V gene TRBV29-1 combines with J gene TRBJ2-7, with D unclear. The CDR3 has 11 residues. Germline V gene sequence: CDR1 SQVTM, CDR2 ANQGSEA. CDR3 loop: CSVAEKKGLDF. As DNA, the CDR3 is TGCAGCGTGGCCGAAAAAAAGGGTTTGGACTTC.

This clonotype is deemed medium-sized (0.01 to 0.1%). The rearrangement links TRBV19 to TRBJ2-1; perhaps TRBD1 as D (5 bases). The CDR3 loop spans 16 amino acids. Looked up from germline, CDR1 is LNHDA and CDR2 is SQIVND (reference sequence). The V end lost 3 bases, the J end lost 0 bases, and 12 bases lay between the germline ends. The CDR3 region has the DNA TGTGCCAGTAGTATTTCCAGGGTTAGCTCCTACAATGAGCAGTTCTTC. Protein product: CASSISRVSSYNEQFF.

The table lists this clonotype with many counts. This chain joins TRBV2 and TRBJ2-1; a weak D match, TRBD2 (6 bases). V was trimmed by 6 bases and J by 9 bases, leaving 21 bases between them. Germline values: CDR1 SNHLY, CDR2 FYNNEI. The CDR3 contains 15 residues. CDR3 nucleotides: TGTGCCAGCAGCCGAACTAGCCAGCCGGGGAGTGAGCAGTTCTTC. The encoded protein is CASSRTSQPGSEQFF.

This clonotype has a handful of counts. The CDR3 region is CATHRGQPYEQYF. As DNA, the CDR3 is TGTGCCACCCATCGGGGACAGCCCTACGAGCAGTACTTC. The V call is TRBV2, the J call TRBJ2-7, with 7 bases matching TRBD1. V trimming: 10 bases; J trimming: 2 bases; junction bases outside the gene matches: 8. This CDR3 contains 13 residues. The germline V gene encodes CDR1 SNHLY and CDR2 FYNNEI.